This TCR beta chain emerged from a study of identifying expanded T cells in peripheral blood. J was trimmed by 5 bases and V by 0 bases; bases with no gene match: 9. There are 16 residues in the CDR3. Germline V gene lookup returns CDR1 SGHNT and CDR2 YYREEE (reference sequence). This table comes from immunoSEQ multiplex PCR, and its TCRdb copy is limited to in-frame clones, with some not included. The table shows tens of thousands of clones, with approximately 86% occurring only once. Specimen: blood. The receptor's source is a person aged 18 to 75 in good health. The chain uses TRBV5-4 and TRBJ2-5, with 8 bases lining up with TRBD2. The chain's CDR3 is CASSLGGAGVYETQYF. CDR3 in DNA: TGTGCCAGCAGCTTGGGTGGAGCGGGAGTATATGAGACCCAGTACTTC.